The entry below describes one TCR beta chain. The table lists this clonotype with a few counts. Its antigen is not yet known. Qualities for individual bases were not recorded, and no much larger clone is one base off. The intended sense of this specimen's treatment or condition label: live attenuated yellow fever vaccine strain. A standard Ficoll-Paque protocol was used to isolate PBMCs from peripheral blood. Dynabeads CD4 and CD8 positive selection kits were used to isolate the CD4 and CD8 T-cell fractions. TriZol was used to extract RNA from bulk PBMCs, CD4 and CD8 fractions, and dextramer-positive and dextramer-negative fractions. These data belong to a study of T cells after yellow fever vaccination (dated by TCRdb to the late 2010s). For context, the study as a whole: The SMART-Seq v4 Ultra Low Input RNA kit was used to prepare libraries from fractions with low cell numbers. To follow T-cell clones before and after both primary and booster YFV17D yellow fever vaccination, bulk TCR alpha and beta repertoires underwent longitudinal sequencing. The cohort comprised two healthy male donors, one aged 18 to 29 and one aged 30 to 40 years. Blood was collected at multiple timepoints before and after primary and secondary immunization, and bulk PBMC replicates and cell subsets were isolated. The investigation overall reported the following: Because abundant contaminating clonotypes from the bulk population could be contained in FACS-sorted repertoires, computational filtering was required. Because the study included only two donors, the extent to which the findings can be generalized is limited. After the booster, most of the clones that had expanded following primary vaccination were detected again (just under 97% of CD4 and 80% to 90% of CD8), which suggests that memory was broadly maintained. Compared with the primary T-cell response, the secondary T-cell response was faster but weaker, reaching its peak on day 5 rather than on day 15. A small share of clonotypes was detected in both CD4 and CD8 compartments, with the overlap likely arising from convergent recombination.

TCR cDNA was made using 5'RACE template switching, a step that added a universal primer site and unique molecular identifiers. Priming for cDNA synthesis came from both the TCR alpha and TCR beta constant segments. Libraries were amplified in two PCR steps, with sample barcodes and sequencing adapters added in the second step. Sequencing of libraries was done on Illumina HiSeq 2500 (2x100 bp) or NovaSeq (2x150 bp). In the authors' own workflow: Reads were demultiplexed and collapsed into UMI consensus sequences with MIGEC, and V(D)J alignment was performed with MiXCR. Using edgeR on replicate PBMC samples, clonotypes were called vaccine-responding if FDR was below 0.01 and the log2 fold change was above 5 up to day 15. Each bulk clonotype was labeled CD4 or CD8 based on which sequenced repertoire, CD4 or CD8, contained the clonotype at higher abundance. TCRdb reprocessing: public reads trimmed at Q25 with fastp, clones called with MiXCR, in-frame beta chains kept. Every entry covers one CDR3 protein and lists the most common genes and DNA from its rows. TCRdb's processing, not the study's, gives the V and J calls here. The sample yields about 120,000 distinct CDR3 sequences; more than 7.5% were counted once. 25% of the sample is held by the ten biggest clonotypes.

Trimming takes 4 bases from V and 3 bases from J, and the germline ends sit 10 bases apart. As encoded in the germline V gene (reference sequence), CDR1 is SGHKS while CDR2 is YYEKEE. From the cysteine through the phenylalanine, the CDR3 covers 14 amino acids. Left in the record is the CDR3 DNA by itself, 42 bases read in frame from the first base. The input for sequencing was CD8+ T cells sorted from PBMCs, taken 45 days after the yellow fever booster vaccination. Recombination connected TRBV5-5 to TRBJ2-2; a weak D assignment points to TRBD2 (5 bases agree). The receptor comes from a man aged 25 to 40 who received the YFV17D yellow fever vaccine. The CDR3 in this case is CASSPGLHTGELFF. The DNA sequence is TGTGCCAGCAGCCCCGGACTCCACACCGGGGAGCTGTTTTTT.